The rows below give T cell receptor beta chains drawn from one sample of a study of control samples from healthy donors and cancer patients. Some clones are missing from TCRdb's copy, which holds only in-frame ones; the method was immunoSEQ multiplex PCR. The sample has some 160,000 clones, over 85% seen once. The sample consisted of blood. The receptors stem from a middle-aged woman in good health. CDR3s include the opening cysteine and the closing phenylalanine or tryptophan.

V gene	J gene	CDR3 protein
TRBV7-9	TRBJ2-2	CASSLQLRELFF
TRBV15	TRBJ1-6	CATTYRAYNSPLHF
TRBV27	TRBJ2-6	CASSPLLSGANVLTF
TRBV5-1	TRBJ2-2	CASSVRGQANTGELFF
TRBV2	TRBJ1-1	CAILDGMNTEAFF
TRBV6-2/TRBV6-3	TRBJ2-7	CASSSAYEQYF
TRBV4-3	TRBJ1-6	CASSQDEVRGAGGSPLHF
TRBV7-8	TRBJ2-7	CASSFSGSYFEQYF
TRBV18	TRBJ2-7	CASSPPGPYEQYF
TRBV27	TRBJ2-3	CASSAVRGLGDTQYF
TRBV5-6	TRBJ1-2	CASSLFSARAPRRGGYTF
TRBV10-1	TRBJ2-2	CASSPSGNTGELFF
TRBV7-2	TRBJ2-5	CASSLVYSFAETQYF
TRBV25-1	TRBJ1-1	CASTPGQVNTEAFF
TRBV4-3	TRBJ1-2	CASSQTTLQGAVYGYTF
TRBV15	TRBJ2-3	CATSRALAGAWDTQYF
TRBV29-1	TRBJ2-5	CSVESLEGWETQYF
TRBV13	TRBJ2-1	CASSVGAEGGEQFF